This T cell receptor beta chain is from a study of blood T cell repertoires in COVID-19. Overall study context: Both acute and convalescent COVID-19 samples were obtained from the United States, Italy and Spain.

V lost 4 bases and J 4 bases, leaving 15 bases between the germline ends. The CDR3 spans 15 residues. In germline, CDR1 is SGHRS, CDR2 YFSETQ. Profiling relied on immunoSEQ multiplex PCR, and the TCRdb table lists in-frame clones only, not all of them. The table records 150,000 to 180,000 clones, roughly 78% of them present only once. The receptor's source is a man aged 80 or over with acute or convalescent COVID-19. The chain links TRBV5-1 to TRBJ1-5; D might be TRBD1 (5 bases). The sample comprised peripheral blood. The CDR3 sequence: CASSVGEGPNQPQHF. CDR3 coding DNA: TGCGCCAGCAGCGTAGGGGAGGGTCCGAATCAGCCCCAGCATTTT.